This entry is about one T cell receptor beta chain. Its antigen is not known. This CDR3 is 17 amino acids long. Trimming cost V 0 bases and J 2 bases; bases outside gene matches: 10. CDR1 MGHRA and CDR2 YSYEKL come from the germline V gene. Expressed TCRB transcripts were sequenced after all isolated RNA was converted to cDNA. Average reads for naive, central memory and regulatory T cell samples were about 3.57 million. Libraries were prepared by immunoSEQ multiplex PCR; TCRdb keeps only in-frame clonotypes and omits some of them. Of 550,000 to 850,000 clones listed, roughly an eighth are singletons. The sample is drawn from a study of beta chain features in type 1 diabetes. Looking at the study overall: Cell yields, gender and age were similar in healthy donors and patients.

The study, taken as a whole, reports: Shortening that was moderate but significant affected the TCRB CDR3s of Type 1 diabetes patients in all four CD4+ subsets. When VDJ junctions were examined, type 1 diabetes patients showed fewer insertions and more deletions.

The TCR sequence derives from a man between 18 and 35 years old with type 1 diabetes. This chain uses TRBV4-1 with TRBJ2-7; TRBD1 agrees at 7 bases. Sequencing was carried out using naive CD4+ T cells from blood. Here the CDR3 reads CASSQDRTGTETYEQYF. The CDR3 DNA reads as TGCGCCAGCAGCCAAGATCGGACCGGGACAGAAACCTACGAGCAGTACTTC.